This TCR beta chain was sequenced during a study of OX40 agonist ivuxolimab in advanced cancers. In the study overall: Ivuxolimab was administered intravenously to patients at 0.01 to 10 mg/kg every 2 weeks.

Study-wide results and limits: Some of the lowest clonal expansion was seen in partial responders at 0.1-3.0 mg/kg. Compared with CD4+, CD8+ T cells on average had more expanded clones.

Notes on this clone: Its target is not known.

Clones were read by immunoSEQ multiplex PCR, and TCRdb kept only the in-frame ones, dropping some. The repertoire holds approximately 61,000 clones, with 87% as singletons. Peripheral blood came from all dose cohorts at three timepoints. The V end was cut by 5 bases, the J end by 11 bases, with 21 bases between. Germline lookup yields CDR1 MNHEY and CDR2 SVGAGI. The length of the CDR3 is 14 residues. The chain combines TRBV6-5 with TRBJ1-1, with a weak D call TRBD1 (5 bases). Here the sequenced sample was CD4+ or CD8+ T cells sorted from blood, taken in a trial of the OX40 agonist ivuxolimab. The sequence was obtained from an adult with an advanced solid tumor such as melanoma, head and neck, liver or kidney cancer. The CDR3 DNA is TGTGCCAGCAGTAAGAATGGACACAGATCGAGCGCTTTCTTT. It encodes CASSKNGHRSSAFF.